A selection of T cell receptor beta chains follows, all from one sample in a study of regulatory T cells in long-lasting Graves disease. TCRdb called the multiplex PCR reads again in MiXCR, with one record for every CDR3 protein. This sample yields about 660,000 distinct CDR3 sequences, of which around 30% are seen a single time; roughly 40% belongs to the top ten. The sample in question was peripheral blood mononuclear cells (PBMCs), obtained when the disease was refractory, from a patient treated with antithyroid drugs. The receptor set was obtained from a female donor with Graves disease. The CDR3 runs from the conserved cysteine through the conserved F or W. The order of the fields is V gene, J gene, D gene, clone size, CDR3 protein, CDR3 DNA. A D gene is named only where the DNA matches it firmly. Rows may omit the clone size; those that give it use once, few, many or a size class.

TRBV27	TRBJ2-2	TRBD2	few	CASIPSGLAHTGELFF	TGTGCCAGCATCCCCTCAGGACTAGCACACACCGGGGAGCTGTTTTTT
TRBV6-1	TRBJ1-3	TRBD1	few	CASSHGTGRNTIYF	TGTGCCAGCAGTCACGGGACAGGGAGAAACACCATATATTTT
TRBV9	TRBJ1-2	-	-	CASSVGSDPYGYTF	TGTGCCAGCAGCGTAGGATCAGACCCCTATGGCTACACCTTC
TRBV29-1	TRBJ2-5	-	few	CSVLSETQYF	TGCAGCGTTCTTTCGGAGACCCAGTACTTC
TRBV20-1	TRBJ1-2	TRBD1	-	CSARDRQGSNYGYTF	TGCAGTGCTAGAGATCGACAGGGAAGTAACTATGGCTACACCTTC
TRBV9	TRBJ1-5	-	few	CASSERDGGTNQPQHF	TGTGCCAGCAGCGAAAGGGACGGTGGGACAAATCAGCCCCAGCATTTT
TRBV2	TRBJ2-3	-	once	CASSESHGSTDTQYF	TGTGCCAGCAGTGAATCCCACGGTAGCACAGATACGCAGTATTTT
TRBV2	TRBJ1-1	TRBD1	once	CASSEDPGTGNTEAFF	TGTGCCAGCAGTGAAGATCCCGGGACAGGGAACACTGAAGCTTTCTTT
TRBV28	TRBJ1-1	-	many	CASTPGEPRGTEAFF	TGTGCCAGCACACCAGGTGAGCCCCGAGGGACTGAAGCTTTCTTT
TRBV11-2	TRBJ2-1	TRBD2	-	CASSLLDSGSSYNEQFF	TGTGCCAGCAGCTTACTGGATAGCGGGAGCTCCTACAATGAGCAGTTCTTC
TRBV28	TRBJ2-7	-	many	CASRGQASYEQYF	TGTGCCAGCAGAGGACAAGCGAGCTACGAGCAGTACTTC
TRBV12-3/TRBV12-4	TRBJ2-2	-	many	CASQRSNTGELFF	TGTGCCAGCCAGCGGAGTAACACCGGGGAGCTGTTTTTT
TRBV28	TRBJ1-1	TRBD1	many	CASKTGVDTEAFF	TGTGCCAGCAAGACAGGGGTGGACACTGAAGCTTTCTTT
TRBV7-9	TRBJ2-5	-	few	CASSLRSGGVDLQQETQYF	TGTGCCAGCAGCTTACGGTCGGGTGGTGTAGACTTGCAGCAAGAGACCCAGTACTTC
TRBV9	TRBJ2-7	-	-	CASIQSFHYEQYF	TGTGCCAGCATTCAGTCTTTCCATTACGAGCAGTACTTC
TRBV7-9	TRBJ1-5	TRBD1	-	CASSLATGYGNQPQHF	TGTGCCAGCAGCTTAGCGACAGGGTATGGCAATCAGCCCCAGCATTTT
TRBV5-6	TRBJ1-1	TRBD1	-	CASSRTGAGHTEAFF	TGTGCCAGCAGCCGGACAGGCGCGGGACACACTGAAGCTTTCTTT
TRBV20-1	TRBJ2-7	TRBD1	-	CSASDRGLYEQYF	TGCAGTGCTAGCGACAGGGGGCTTTACGAGCAGTACTTC
TRBV3-1	TRBJ2-7	-	-	CASSFYLSSYEQYF	TGTGCCAGCAGCTTTTACCTAAGCTCCTACGAGCAGTACTTC
TRBV2	TRBJ2-3	TRBD1	few	CASRPRQGADTQYF	TGTGCCAGCAGACCTAGACAGGGCGCAGATACGCAGTATTTT
TRBV2	TRBJ2-7	-	many	CASSEGLSKQYF	TGTGCCAGCAGCGAGGGCCTTAGCAAGCAGTACTTC
TRBV28	TRBJ2-7	-	many	CASNPTENYEQYF	TGTGCCAGCAACCCGACAGAAAACTACGAGCAGTACTTC
TRBV12-3/TRBV12-4	TRBJ2-7	TRBD1	few	CASSLGWDRYF	TGTGCCAGCAGTTTAGGTTGGGACAGGTACTTC
TRBV6-1	TRBJ2-7	TRBD1	many	CASSFGTDHYTSYEQYF	TGTGCCAGCAGCTTCGGGACAGATCACTATACTTCCTACGAGCAGTACTTC
TRBV20-1	TRBJ2-7	-	few	CSAGETIREQYF	TGCAGTGCTGGGGAGACTATTCGGGAGCAGTACTTC
TRBV7-2	TRBJ1-2	TRBD1	-	CASSDTGAGGYTF	TGTGCCAGCAGCGACACAGGGGCAGGTGGCTACACCTTC
TRBV28	TRBJ1-2	-	many	CASNAVSDIYGYTF	TGTGCCAGCAACGCTGTTTCGGACATCTATGGCTACACCTTC
TRBV2	TRBJ1-5	TRBD1	many	CASSRPSFGQGGQPQHF	TGTGCCAGCAGTCGACCGAGCTTTGGACAGGGGGGACAGCCCCAGCATTTT
TRBV7-9	TRBJ1-5	-	few	CASSLGNRVDQPQHF	TGTGCCAGCAGCTTAGGTAACAGGGTCGATCAGCCCCAGCATTTT
TRBV2	TRBJ1-1	TRBD1	many	CASSRTGGGTEAFF	TGTGCCAGCTCCCGAACAGGGGGGGGCACTGAAGCTTTCTTT
TRBV7-9	TRBJ2-2	TRBD1	many	CASSDRGPGELFF	TGTGCCAGCAGCGACAGGGGCCCCGGGGAGCTGTTTTTT
TRBV20-1	TRBJ2-2	-	-	CSARIGIAVPTGELFF	TGCAGTGCTAGGATAGGAATAGCGGTACCCACCGGGGAGCTGTTTTTT
TRBV20-1	TRBJ1-6	TRBD1	-	CSAVLDRVNSPLHF	TGCAGTGCCGTCTTGGACAGGGTTAATTCACCCCTCCACTTT
TRBV28	TRBJ1-1	-	many	CASVGRGTEAFF	TGTGCCAGCGTGGGGCGGGGCACTGAAGCTTTCTTT
TRBV19	TRBJ1-1	-	-	CASRSGGWETEAFF	TGTGCCAGCCGAAGTGGGGGGTGGGAAACTGAAGCTTTCTTT
TRBV6-1	TRBJ2-5	TRBD2	-	CASRHSGRETQYF	TGTGCCAGCAGGCATAGCGGGAGGGAGACCCAGTACTTC
TRBV6-1	TRBJ1-5	TRBD1	-	CASSGGQGAVSNQPQHF	TGTGCCAGCAGTGGGGGACAGGGGGCGGTGAGCAATCAGCCCCAGCATTTT
TRBV4-1	TRBJ2-7	-	-	CASSQDGGIYEQYF	TGCGCCAGCAGCCAAGATGGCGGGATCTACGAGCAGTACTTC
TRBV30	TRBJ1-1	-	few	CAWSLPHVSHTEAFF	TGTGCCTGGAGCCTACCACACGTCTCCCATACTGAAGCTTTCTTT
TRBV7-9	TRBJ2-7	-	few	CASSTPSGTSSAYEQYF	TGTGCCAGCAGCACTCCTTCCGGGACTTCTAGTGCTTACGAGCAGTACTTC
TRBV30	TRBJ2-6	TRBD1	-	CAWSRLGGRGANVLTF	TGTGCCTGGAGTAGGCTAGGGGGCCGAGGGGCCAACGTCCTGACTTTC
TRBV6-1	TRBJ1-4	-	-	CASTNPGPRGEKLFF	TGTGCCAGCACCAACCCGGGACCCCGCGGTGAAAAACTGTTTTTT
TRBV11-2	TRBJ1-2	TRBD1	many	CASSVSGGYGYTF	TGTGCCAGCAGCGTGTCAGGGGGGTATGGCTACACCTTC
TRBV12-5	TRBJ2-7	TRBD2	-	CASGLVLAGGNVAYEQYF	TGTGCTAGTGGTTTGGTACTAGCGGGAGGGAATGTGGCCTACGAGCAGTACTTC
TRBV6-1	TRBJ2-5	TRBD1	many	CASRGQGQETQYF	TGTGCCAGCAGGGGACAGGGACAAGAGACCCAGTACTTC
TRBV6-2/TRBV6-3	TRBJ1-1	-	-	CASSYRSGNTEAFF	TGTGCCAGCAGTTACCGTAGTGGGAACACTGAAGCTTTCTTT
TRBV12-3/TRBV12-4	TRBJ1-2	TRBD1	many	CASSTDRGDYGYTF	TGTGCCAGCAGTACGGACAGGGGTGACTATGGCTACACCTTC
TRBV6-1	TRBJ2-6	TRBD1	few	CASSRTNRGSGANVLTF	TGTGCCAGCAGTCGAACCAACAGGGGCTCTGGGGCCAACGTCCTGACTTTC
TRBV6-2/TRBV6-3	TRBJ2-2	TRBD1	-	CASSSPRASGQVPGELFF	TGTGCCAGCAGTTCCCCGCGCGCCTCGGGACAGGTCCCCGGGGAGCTGTTTTTT
TRBV6-1	TRBJ2-2	TRBD1	few	CASTLQGAVAGELFF	TGTGCCAGCACCCTGCAGGGGGCGGTTGCCGGGGAGCTGTTTTTT
TRBV11-2	TRBJ2-5	-	-	CASSRPLPGAQETQYF	TGTGCCAGCAGCCGGCCCTTACCCGGGGCACAAGAGACCCAGTACTTC
TRBV6-1	TRBJ1-3	-	-	CASSITLSSGNTIYF	TGTGCCAGCAGTATCACCCTGAGCTCTGGGAACACCATATATTTT
TRBV20-1	TRBJ1-5	TRBD1	-	CSALTGSNQPQHF	TGCAGTGCTTTGACAGGGTCAAATCAGCCCCAGCATTTT